These T cell receptor beta chains were read from a single sample in a study of blood T cell repertoires in COVID-19. Sequenced by immunoSEQ multiplex PCR; TCRdb stores in-frame clones only, minus some. Among roughly 230,000 clones listed, around 91% were seen once. The sample consisted of peripheral blood. These receptors were obtained from a woman aged 60-75 years with COVID-19, enrolled during active disease. Both conserved end residues are part of each CDR3.

v_call cdr3_aa
TRBV6-2/TRBV6-3 CASSNLVYEQYF
TRBV11-3 CASSRSHTENTEAFF
TRBV5-4 CASSSGGDRMNGYTF
TRBV5-6 CASSLIISGGTDTQYF
TRBV11-2 CASSLFSGGFTDTQYF
TRBV30 CAWSLTENNSPLHF
TRBV5-1 CASSREGLSGANVLTF
TRBV7-2 CASSLSSGMNTEAFF
TRBV5-1 CASSLGDRNGYTF
TRBV2 CASNRGNYGYTF
TRBV5-5 CASSLVAGSAYNEQFF
TRBV19 CASSIDRPLSGNTIYF
TRBV5-6 CASRPTTGDTEAFF
TRBV12-5 CASGLAITPEAFF
TRBV7-9 CASSFWTGGPLDYEQYF
TRBV2 CASSDVYGGVKETQYF
TRBV6-5 CATLRDRVNTEAFF
TRBV4-3 CASSQTSTGTEAFF
TRBV7-2 CASSLRQLTFNSPLHF
TRBV9 CASSPSGGAGTGELFF
TRBV3-1/TRBV3-2 CASSQEVVSGNTIYF
TRBV7-3 CASSSTTGTPMNEQFF
TRBV3-1/TRBV3-2 CASSQFRNSYEQYF
TRBV30 CAYLTVISSNSPLHF
TRBV10-3 CAITGQGMAEAFF
TRBV19 CASSIDSSGNTIYF
TRBV7-9 CASSQGQGAYNEKLFF
TRBV6-5 CASSPQGLNTEAFF
TRBV18 CASSPPGRETQYF
TRBV30 CAWSEGPGYGYTF
TRBV19 CASSPRHSSGANVLTF
TRBV6-5 CASSVRTDLNTEAFF
TRBV5-6 CASSSGQGIGQYF
TRBV6-6 CASSYPSGGSEKLFF
TRBV4-3 CASSLTRGLTEAFF
TRBV25-1 CASSMSGTDTQYF
TRBV3-1/TRBV3-2 CASSRRPTGGTDTQYF
TRBV6-5 CASSLSGTSNYGYTF
TRBV19 CASSWAGQGRAEQFF
TRBV7-3 CASSSGVNTGELFF
TRBV5-1 CASSLEQGGYTF
TRBV3-1/TRBV3-2 CASSQGLGVGNEKLFF
TRBV19 CATTGENTEAFF
TRBV19 CASSISTGQNSPLHF
TRBV20-1 CSALQGNEQFF
TRBV7-9 CASSYSGGNQPQHF
TRBV7-9 CASSLGQISTDTQYF
TRBV15 CATSRGGQGSSYEQYF
TRBV7-9 CASSPLLQGGVAGNTIYF
TRBV10-3 CAISESANPLNGYTF
TRBV9 CASSVATGRYEQYF
TRBV19 CASSKDRNSYEQYF
TRBV7-2 CASSSFLDGFGGYTF
TRBV5-4 CASSLVHSQETQYF
TRBV9 CASSVGHMNTEAFF
TRBV7-8 CASSPGQAETQYF
TRBV18 CASSPSTSGGLGELFF
TRBV7-2 CASSRTGDASYNEQFF
TRBV7-9 CASSPQGGRYGEQYF
TRBV10-3 CAISGADLGNTIYF